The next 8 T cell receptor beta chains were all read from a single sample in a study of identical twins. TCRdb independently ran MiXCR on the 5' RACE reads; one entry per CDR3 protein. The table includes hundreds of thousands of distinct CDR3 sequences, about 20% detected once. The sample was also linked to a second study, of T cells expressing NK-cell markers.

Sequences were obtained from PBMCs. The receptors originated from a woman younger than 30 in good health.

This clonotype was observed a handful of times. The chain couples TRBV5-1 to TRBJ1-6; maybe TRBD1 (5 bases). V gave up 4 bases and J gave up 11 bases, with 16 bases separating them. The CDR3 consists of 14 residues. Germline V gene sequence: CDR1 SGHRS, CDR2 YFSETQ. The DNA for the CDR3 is TGCGCCAGCAGCCTTGGACCGCCGGGGCCACCCCTCCACTTT. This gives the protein CASSLGPPGPPLHF.

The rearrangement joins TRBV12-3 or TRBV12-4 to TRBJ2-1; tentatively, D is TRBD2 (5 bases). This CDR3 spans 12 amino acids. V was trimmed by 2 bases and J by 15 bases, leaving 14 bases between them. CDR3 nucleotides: TGTGCCAGCAGTTTACGAGGGAAGAAGGGGTTCTTC. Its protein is CASSLRGKKGFF.

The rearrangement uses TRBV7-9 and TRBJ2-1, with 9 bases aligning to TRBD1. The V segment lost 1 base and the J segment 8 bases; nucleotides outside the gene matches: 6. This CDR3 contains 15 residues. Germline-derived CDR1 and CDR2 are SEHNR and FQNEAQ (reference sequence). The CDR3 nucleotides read TGTGCCAGCAGCTTAGGACAGGGGGATCTGGATGAGCAGTTCTTC. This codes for CASSLGQGDLDEQFF.

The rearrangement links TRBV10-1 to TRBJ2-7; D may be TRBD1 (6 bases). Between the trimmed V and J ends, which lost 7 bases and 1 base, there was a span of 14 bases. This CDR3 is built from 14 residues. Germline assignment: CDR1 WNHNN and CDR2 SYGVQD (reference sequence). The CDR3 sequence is CASIRGGRSYEQYF. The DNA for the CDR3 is TGCGCCAGCATAAGAGGGGGACGTTCCTACGAGCAGTACTTC.

DNA for the CDR3: TGTGCCAGCAGCTCCATTCGGCAGGGTGCCTACGAGCAGTACTTC. Encoded protein: CASSSIRQGAYEQYF. This sequence joins TRBV11-3 and TRBJ2-7, with D perhaps TRBD1 (5 bases). V lost 4 bases and J 2 bases, leaving 15 bases between the germline ends. Germline-derived CDR1 and CDR2 are SGHNT and YENEEA. This CDR3 contains 15 residues.

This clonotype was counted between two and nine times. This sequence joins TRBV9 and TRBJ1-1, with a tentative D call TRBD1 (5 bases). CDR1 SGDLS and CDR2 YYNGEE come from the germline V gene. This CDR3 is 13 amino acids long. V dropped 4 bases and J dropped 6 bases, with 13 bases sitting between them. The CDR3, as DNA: TGTGCCAGCAGCTACCCAGGGAGATCTGAAGCTTTCTTT. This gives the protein CASSYPGRSEAFF.

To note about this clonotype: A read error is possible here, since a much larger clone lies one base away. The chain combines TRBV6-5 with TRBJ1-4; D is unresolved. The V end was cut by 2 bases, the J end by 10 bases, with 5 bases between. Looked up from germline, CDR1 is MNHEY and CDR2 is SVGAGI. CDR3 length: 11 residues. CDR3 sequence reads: CASSYMGKLFF. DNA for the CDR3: TGTGCCAGCAGTTACATGGGAAAACTGTTTTTT.

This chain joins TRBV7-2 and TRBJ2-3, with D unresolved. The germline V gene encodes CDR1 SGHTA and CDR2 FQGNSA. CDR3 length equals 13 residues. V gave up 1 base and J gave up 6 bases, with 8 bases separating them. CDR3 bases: TGTGCCAGCAGCTTAGGTAGATTCGATACGCAGTATTTT. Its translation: CASSLGRFDTQYF.